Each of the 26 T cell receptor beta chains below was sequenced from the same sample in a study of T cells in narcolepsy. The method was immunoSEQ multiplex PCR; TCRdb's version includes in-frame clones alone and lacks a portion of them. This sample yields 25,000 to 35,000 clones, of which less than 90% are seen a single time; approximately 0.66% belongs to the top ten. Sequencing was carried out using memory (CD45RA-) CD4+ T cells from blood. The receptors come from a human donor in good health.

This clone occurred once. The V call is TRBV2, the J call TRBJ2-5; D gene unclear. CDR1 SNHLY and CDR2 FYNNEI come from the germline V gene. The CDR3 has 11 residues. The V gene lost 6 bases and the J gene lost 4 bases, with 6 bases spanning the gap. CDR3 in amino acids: CASRGRETQYF. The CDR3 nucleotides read TGTGCCAGCAGGGGTAGAGAGACCCAGTACTTC.

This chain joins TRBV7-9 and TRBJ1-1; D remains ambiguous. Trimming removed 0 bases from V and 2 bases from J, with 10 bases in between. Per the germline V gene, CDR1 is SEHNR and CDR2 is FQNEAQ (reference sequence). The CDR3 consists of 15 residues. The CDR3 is CASSLARAPNTEAFF. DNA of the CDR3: TGTGCCAGCAGCTTAGCCCGGGCTCCAAACACTGAAGCTTTCTTT.

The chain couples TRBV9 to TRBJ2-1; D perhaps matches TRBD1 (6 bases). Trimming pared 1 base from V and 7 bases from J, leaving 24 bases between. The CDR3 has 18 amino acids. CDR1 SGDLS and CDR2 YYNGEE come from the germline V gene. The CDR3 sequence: CASSVQDAGQIPWNEQFF. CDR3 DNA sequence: TGTGCCAGCAGCGTACAAGACGCCGGACAGATCCCGTGGAATGAGCAGTTCTTC.

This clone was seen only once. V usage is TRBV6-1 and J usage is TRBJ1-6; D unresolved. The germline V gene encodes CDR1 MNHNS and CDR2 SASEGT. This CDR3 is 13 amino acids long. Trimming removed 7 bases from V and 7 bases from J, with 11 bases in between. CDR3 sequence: CASMEGPNSPLHF. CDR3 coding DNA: TGTGCCAGCATGGAGGGTCCGAATTCACCCCTCCACTTT.

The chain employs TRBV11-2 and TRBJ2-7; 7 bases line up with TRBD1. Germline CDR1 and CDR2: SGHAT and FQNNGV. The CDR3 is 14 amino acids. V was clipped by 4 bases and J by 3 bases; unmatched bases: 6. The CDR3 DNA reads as TGTGCCAGCAGCTCCTGGGACAGAGGCTACGAGCAGTACGTC. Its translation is CASSSWDRGYEQYV.

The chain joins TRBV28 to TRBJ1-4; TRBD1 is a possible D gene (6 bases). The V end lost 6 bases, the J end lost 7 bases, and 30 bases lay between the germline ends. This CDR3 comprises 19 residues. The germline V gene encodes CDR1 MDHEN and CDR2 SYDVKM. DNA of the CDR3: TGTGCCAGCAGCTTTTACCCAGGGGCTCCGGGAGGGGGGTCTGAAAAACTGTTTTTT. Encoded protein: CASSFYPGAPGGGSEKLFF.

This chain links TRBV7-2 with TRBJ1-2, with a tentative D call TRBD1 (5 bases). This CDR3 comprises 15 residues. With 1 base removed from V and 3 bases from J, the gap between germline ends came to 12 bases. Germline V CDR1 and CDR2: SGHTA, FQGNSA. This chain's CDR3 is CASSLGGGHDYGYTF. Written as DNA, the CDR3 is TGTGCCAGCAGCTTAGGGGGCGGGCATGACTATGGCTACACCTTC.

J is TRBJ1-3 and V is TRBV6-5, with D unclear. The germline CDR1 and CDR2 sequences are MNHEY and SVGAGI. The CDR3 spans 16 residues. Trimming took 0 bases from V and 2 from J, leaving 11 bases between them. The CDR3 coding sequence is TGTGCCAGCAGTTACTCCCCTGGAAGGCCTGGAAACACCATATATTTT. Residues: CASSYSPGRPGNTIYF.

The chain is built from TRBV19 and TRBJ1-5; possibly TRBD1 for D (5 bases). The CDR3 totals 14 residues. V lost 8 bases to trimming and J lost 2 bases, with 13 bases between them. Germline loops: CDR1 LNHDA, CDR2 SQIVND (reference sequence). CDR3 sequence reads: CASCETRGNQPQHF. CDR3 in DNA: TGTGCCAGTTGTGAGACCAGGGGCAATCAGCCCCAGCATTTT.

The CDR3 DNA is TGTGCCAGCAGTCGCCGTGTTGGGTCAGAGACTGAAGCTTTCTTT. Translated: CASSRRVGSETEAFF. This sequence joins TRBV28 and TRBJ1-1; D not certain. The CDR3 extends over 15 amino acids. Germline V lookup: CDR1 MDHEN, CDR2 SYDVKM. Deletions cut 5 bases from V and 5 bases from J, with 18 bases between.

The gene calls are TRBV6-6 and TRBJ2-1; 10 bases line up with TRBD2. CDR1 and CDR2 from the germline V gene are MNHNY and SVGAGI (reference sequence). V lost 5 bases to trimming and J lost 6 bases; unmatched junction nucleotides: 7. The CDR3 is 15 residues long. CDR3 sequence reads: CASSTPSGGINEQFF. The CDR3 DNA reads TGTGCCAGCAGTACACCTAGCGGGGGCATCAATGAGCAGTTCTTC.

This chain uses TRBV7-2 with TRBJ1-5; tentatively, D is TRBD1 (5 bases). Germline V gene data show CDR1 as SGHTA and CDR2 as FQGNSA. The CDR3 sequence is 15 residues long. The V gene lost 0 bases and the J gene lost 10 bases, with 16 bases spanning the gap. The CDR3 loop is CASSLARRGQGPQHF. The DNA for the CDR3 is TGTGCCAGCAGCTTAGCGCGCAGAGGGCAGGGACCCCAGCATTTT.

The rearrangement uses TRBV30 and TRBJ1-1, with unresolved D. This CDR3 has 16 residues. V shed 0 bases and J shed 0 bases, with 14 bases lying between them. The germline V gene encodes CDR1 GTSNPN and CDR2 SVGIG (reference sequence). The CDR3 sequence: CAWSVWGSTMNTEAFF. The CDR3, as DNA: TGTGCCTGGAGTGTTTGGGGTAGTACGATGAACACTGAAGCTTTCTTT.

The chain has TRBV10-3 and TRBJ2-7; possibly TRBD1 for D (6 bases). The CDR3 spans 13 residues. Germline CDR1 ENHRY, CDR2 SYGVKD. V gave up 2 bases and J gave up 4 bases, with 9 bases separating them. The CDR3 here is CAISETGKYEQYV. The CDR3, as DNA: TGTGCCATCAGTGAGACAGGGAAATACGAGCAGTACGTC.

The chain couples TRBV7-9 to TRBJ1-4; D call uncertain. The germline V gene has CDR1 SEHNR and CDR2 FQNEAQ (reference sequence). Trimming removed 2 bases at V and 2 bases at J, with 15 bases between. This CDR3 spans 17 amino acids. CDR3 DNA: TGTGCCAGCAGCTTAAGTCGTACTGCGACCACTAATGAAAAACTGTTTTTT. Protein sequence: CASSLSRTATTNEKLFF.

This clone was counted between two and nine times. For the CDR3, the DNA is TGTGCCAGCAGTACAGGGGTGAACACTGAAGCTTTCTTT. Translating gives CASSTGVNTEAFF. The chain recombines TRBV6-5 with TRBJ1-1; 7 bases map to TRBD1. The CDR3 runs 13 residues. With V trimmed by 5 bases and J by 0 bases, 0 bases remained unmatched. In germline, CDR1 is MNHEY, CDR2 SVGAGI.

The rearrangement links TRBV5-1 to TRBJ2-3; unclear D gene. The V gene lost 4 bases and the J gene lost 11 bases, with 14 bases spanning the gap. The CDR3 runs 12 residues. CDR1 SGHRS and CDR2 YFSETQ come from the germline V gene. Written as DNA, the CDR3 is TGCGCCAGCAGCGTCGACCAAGAAGGGCAGTATTTT. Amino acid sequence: CASSVDQEGQYF.

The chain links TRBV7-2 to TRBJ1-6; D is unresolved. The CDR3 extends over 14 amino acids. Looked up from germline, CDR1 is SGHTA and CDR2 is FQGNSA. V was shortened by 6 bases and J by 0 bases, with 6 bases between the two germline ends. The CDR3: CASRQSSYNSPLHF. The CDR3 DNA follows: TGTGCCAGCAGGCAGAGCTCCTATAATTCACCCCTCCACTTT. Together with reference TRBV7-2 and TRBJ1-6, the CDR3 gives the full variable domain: GAGVSQSPSNKVTEKGKDVELRCDPISGHTALYWYRQSLGQGLEFLIYFQGNSAPDKSGLPSDRFSAERTGGSVSTLTIQRTQQEDSAVYLCASRQSSYNSPLHFGNGTRLTVT.

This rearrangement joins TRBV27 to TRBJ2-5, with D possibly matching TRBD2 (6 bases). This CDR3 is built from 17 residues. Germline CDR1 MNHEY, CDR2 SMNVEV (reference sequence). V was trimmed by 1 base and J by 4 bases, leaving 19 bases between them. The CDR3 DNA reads TGTGCCAGCAGTTTATTTGGCGGGGCAGGGTCTCGAGAGACCCAGTACTTC. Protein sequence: CASSLFGGAGSRETQYF.

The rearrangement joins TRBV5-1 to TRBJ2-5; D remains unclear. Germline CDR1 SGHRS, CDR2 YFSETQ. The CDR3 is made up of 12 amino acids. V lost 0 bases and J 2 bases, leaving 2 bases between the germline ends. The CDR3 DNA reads TGCGCCAGCAGCTTGGTACAAGAGACCCAGTACTTC. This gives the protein CASSLVQETQYF.

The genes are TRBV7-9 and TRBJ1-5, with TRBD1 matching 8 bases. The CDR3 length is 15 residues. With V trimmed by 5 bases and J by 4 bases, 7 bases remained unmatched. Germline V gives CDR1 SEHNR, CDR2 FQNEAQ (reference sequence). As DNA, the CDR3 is TGTGCCAGCAGCCTGACAGGGGCATCGAATCAGCCCCAGCATTTT. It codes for CASSLTGASNQPQHF.

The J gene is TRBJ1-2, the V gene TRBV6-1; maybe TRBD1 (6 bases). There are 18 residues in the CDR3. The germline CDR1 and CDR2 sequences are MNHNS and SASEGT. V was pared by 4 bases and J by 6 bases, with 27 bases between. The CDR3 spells CASSGPRTVFKGANGYTF. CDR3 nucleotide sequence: TGTGCCAGCAGTGGCCCCAGGACAGTCTTCAAAGGAGCGAATGGCTACACCTTC.

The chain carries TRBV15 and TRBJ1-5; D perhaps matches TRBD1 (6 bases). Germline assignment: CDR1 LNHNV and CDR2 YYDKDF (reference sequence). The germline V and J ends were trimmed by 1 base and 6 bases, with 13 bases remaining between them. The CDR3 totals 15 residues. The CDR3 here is CATSRAGAQGQPQHF. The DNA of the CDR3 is TGTGCCACCAGCAGAGCGGGGGCGCAGGGTCAGCCCCAGCATTTT.

The CDR3 DNA follows: TGTGCCAGCAGCTCAATGGGGGACTACGAGCAGTACTTC. Translated, it gives CASSSMGDYEQYF. V usage is TRBV5-5 and J usage is TRBJ2-7, with D perhaps being TRBD1 or TRBD2 (5 bases each). Deletions cut 3 bases from V and 3 bases from J, with 10 bases between. Germline V gene lookup returns CDR1 SGHKS and CDR2 YYEKEE (reference sequence). The CDR3 has 13 residues. The full variable domain, completed using reference TRBV5-5 and TRBJ2-7, is DAGVTQSPTHLIKTRGQQVTLRCSPISGHKSVSWYQQVLGQGPQFIFQYYEKEERGRGNFPDRFSARQFPNYSSELNVNALLLGDSALYLCASSSMGDYEQYFGPGTRLTVT.

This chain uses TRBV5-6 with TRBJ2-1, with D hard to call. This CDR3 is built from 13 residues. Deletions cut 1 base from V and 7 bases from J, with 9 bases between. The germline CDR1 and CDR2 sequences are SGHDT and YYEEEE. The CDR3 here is CASSLRLRNEQFF. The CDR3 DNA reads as TGTGCCAGCAGCTTGCGTCTTAGGAATGAGCAGTTCTTC.

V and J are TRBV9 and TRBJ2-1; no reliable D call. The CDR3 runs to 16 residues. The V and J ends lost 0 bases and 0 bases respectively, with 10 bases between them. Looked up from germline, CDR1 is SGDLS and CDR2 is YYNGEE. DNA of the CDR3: TGTGCCAGCAGCGTAGCTGGGGTTGGCTCCTACAATGAGCAGTTCTTC. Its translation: CASSVAGVGSYNEQFF. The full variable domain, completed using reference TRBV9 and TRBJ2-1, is DSGVTQTPKHLITATGQRVTLRCSPRSGDLSVYWYQQSLDQGLQFLIQYYNGEERAKGNILERFSAQQFPDLHSELNLSSLELGDSALYFCASSVAGVGSYNEQFFGPGTRLTVL.